The 19 T cell receptor beta chains listed next were all sequenced from one sample in a study of shared clonotypes between healthy human individuals. Data came from immunoSEQ multiplex PCR; TCRdb stores just in-frame clones and leaves some out. The profile shows 2 million to 2.5 million clones, around 95% of them singletons. The sample was naive CD4+ T cells sorted from blood. The sample's subset: CD45RA+ positively selected. The receptors here all came from a man younger than 35 in good health.

Comment on this clone: A read error may produce the germline difference seen at one junction end. Written as DNA, the CDR3 is TGCGCCAGCAGCCAAGATTCAGGCCGTAATTATTTC. It translates to CASSQDSGRNYF. This chain links TRBV4-1 with TRBJ1-2; D remains ambiguous. Germline-derived CDR1 and CDR2 are MGHRA and YSYEKL. The CDR3 consists of 12 residues.

The V and J genes are TRBV12-5 and TRBJ1-5; possible D gene TRBD1, 6 bases. This CDR3 is 16 amino acids long. The ends were cut back, 0 bases at V and 2 bases at J, with 11 bases in the middle. Germline values: CDR1 LGHNT, CDR2 FRNRAP. The CDR3 nucleotides are TGTGCTAGTGGTTTGGTAATCAGGGGCCGCAATCAGCCCCAGCATTTT. Its translation: CASGLVIRGRNQPQHF.

The chain is built from TRBV29-1 and TRBJ2-3, with 9 bases identical to TRBD2. The CDR3 extends over 15 amino acids. The J segment lost 3 bases and the V segment lost 2 bases, leaving 6 bases of the junction unmatched. Per the germline V gene, CDR1 is SQVTM and CDR2 is ANQGSEA. Here the CDR3 reads CSVEFWRGGTDTQYF. The CDR3 DNA is TGCAGCGTTGAATTCTGGCGGGGGGGGACAGATACGCAGTATTTT.

This clone was observed once. The genes are TRBV7-7 and TRBJ2-2; TRBD2 agrees at 7 bases. The CDR3 has 15 residues. Germline V gene data show CDR1 as SSHAT and CDR2 as FNYEAQ (reference sequence). In nucleotides, the CDR3 is TGTGCTAACAGCTCCTCTAGCGGAGTTACCGGGGAGCTGTTTTTT. It yields the protein CANSSSSGVTGELFF. The complete variable domain, with remaining parts taken from reference TRBV7-7 and TRBJ2-2, reads GAGVSQSPRYKVTKRGQDVTLRCDPISSHATLYWYQQALGQGPEFLTYFNYEAQPDKSGLPSDRFSAERPEGSISTLTIQRTEQRDSAMYRCANSSSSGVTGELFFGEGSRLTVL.

This rearrangement joins TRBV5-4 to TRBJ2-3, with 7 bases aligning to TRBD2. Germline V gives CDR1 SGHNT, CDR2 YYREEE (reference sequence). Trimming cost V 0 bases and J 2 bases; bases outside gene matches: 15. CDR3 length: 19 amino acids. For the CDR3, the DNA is TGTGCCAGCAGCTTGGGGGGCGGGCTAGCGGCACTTACCACAGATACGCAGTATTTT. Translated, it gives CASSLGGGLAALTTDTQYF. The full variable domain, completed using reference TRBV5-4 and TRBJ2-3, is ETGVTQSPTHLIKTRGQQVTLRCSSQSGHNTVSWYQQALGQGPQFIFQYYREEENGRGNFPPRFSGLQFPNYSSELNVNALELDDSALYLCASSLGGGLAALTTDTQYFGPGTRLTVL.

Concerning this clone itself: The sample contains more than one DNA sequence encoding this CDR3. The J gene is TRBJ2-1, the V gene TRBV29-1, with TRBD1 matching over 10 bases. V was clipped by 7 bases and J by 4 bases; unmatched bases: 7. CDR3 size: 14 residues. Germline V gives CDR1 SQVTM, CDR2 ANQGSEA. CDR3 protein: CSAAGTGVYNEQFF. For the CDR3, the DNA is TGCAGCGCTGCTGGGACAGGGGTTTACAATGAGCAGTTCTTC.

This chain links TRBV28 with TRBJ1-2; weak D call: TRBD1 (6 bases). CDR3 length: 15 residues. CDR1 and CDR2 from the germline V gene are MDHEN and SYDVKM. V was pared by 2 bases and J by 5 bases, with 15 bases between. As DNA, the CDR3 is TGTGCCAGCAGTTTAACGGGTCAGGGGTCGTATGGCTACACCTTC. This encodes CASSLTGQGSYGYTF.

The V call is TRBV11-2, the J call TRBJ2-5; 9 bases agree with TRBD1. V trimming: 3 bases; J trimming: 4 bases; junction bases outside the gene matches: 12. Germline V gene data show CDR1 as SGHAT and CDR2 as FQNNGV. The CDR3 is made up of 17 amino acids. As DNA, the CDR3 is TGTGCCAGCAGCTTCAACCCGACAGGGGGGATGGGAGAGACCCAGTACTTC. Protein product: CASSFNPTGGMGETQYF.

The chain links TRBV6-1 to TRBJ2-1, with TRBD1 as a possible D gene (6 bases). This CDR3 region has 15 residues. The germline V gene encodes CDR1 MNHNS and CDR2 SASEGT. V gave up 0 bases and J gave up 8 bases, with 14 bases separating them. The CDR3 DNA sequence: TGTGCCAGCAGTGAAGCCCACAGGGTAAGGGATGAGCAGTTCTTC. Translated: CASSEAHRVRDEQFF.

This sequence joins TRBV13 and TRBJ2-7, with D unclear. Per germline, CDR1 PRHDT and CDR2 FYEKMQ (reference sequence). V was cut by 5 bases and J by 2 bases, with 10 bases left in between. The CDR3 covers 13 residues. The CDR3 here is CASSRTVPYEQYF. CDR3 coding DNA: TGTGCCAGCAGCCGGACGGTTCCCTACGAGCAGTACTTC.

For this clone: Other DNA sequences in this specimen translate into the identical CDR3. J is TRBJ1-3 and V is TRBV18; the match to TRBD1 covers 8 bases. Trimming took 3 bases from V and 0 from J; bases not matched to a gene: 1. This CDR3 spans 15 amino acids. Germline assignment: CDR1 KGHSH and CDR2 LQKENI. CDR3 amino acids: CASSPGTGSGNTIYF. DNA of the CDR3: TGTGCCAGCTCACCTGGGACAGGCTCTGGAAACACCATATATTTT. The full variable domain, rest sourced from reference TRBV18 and TRBJ1-3, is NAGVMQNPRHLVRRRGQEARLRCSPMKGHSHVYWYRQLPEEGLKFMVYLQKENIIDESGMPKERFSAEFPKEGPSILRIQQVVRGDSAAYFCASSPGTGSGNTIYFGEGSWLTVV.

The rearrangement uses TRBV7-8 and TRBJ2-7; TRBD1 aligns across 10 bases. J gave up 4 bases and V 5 bases, and 11 bases lay outside the gene matches. The CDR3 loop spans 16 amino acids. Germline assignment: CDR1 SGHVS and CDR2 FQNEAQ. In DNA, the CDR3 is TGTGCCAGCAGCGTTAGGGACAGGGGAATCTATTACGAGCAGTACTTC. This encodes CASSVRDRGIYYEQYF.

The chain links TRBV19 to TRBJ1-6, with TRBD1 matching 8 bases. The germline V gene has CDR1 LNHDA and CDR2 SQIVND (reference sequence). V trimming: 5 bases; J trimming: 7 bases; junction bases outside the gene matches: 10. CDR3 length equals 16 residues. DNA of the CDR3: TGTGCCAGTAGTCCAGGAGACAGGGGCGGAAATTCACCCCTCCACTTT. It specifies CASSPGDRGGNSPLHF.

The chain carries TRBV7-2 and TRBJ2-7; possibly TRBD1 or TRBD2 for D (6 bases each). The CDR3 length is 15 residues. Trimming removed 5 bases from V and 0 bases from J, with 14 bases in between. Germline loops: CDR1 SGHTA, CDR2 FQGNSA. The CDR3 loop reads CASSRRGGGSYEQYF. DNA of the CDR3: TGTGCCAGCAGCCGCCGAGGAGGGGGCTCCTACGAGCAGTACTTC.

The chain is built from TRBV19 and TRBJ2-5, with 9 nucleotides matching TRBD1. The germline CDR1 and CDR2 sequences are LNHDA and SQIVND (reference sequence). This CDR3 contains 14 residues. The V segment lost 6 bases and the J segment 4 bases; nucleotides outside the gene matches: 6. The CDR3, as DNA: TGTGCCAGTAGGGACAGGGGAGGGGGAGAGACCCAGTACTTC. This sequence encodes CASRDRGGGETQYF.

V usage is TRBV6-4 and J usage is TRBJ2-7, with 7 bases that match TRBD1. CDR1 and CDR2 (germline): MRHNA, SNTAGT. The CDR3 loop spans 15 amino acids. J lost 6 bases, V lost 5 bases, and 13 bases had no gene match. As DNA, the CDR3 is TGTGCCAGCAGTCCGGAGACAGGGCTCCTCACCGAGCAGTACTTC. This codes for CASSPETGLLTEQYF.

The rearrangement uses TRBV2 and TRBJ2-3, with 8 bases matching TRBD2. Germline trimming cut 8 bases from V and 1 base from J; bases unmatched to any gene: 5. Germline V gene lookup returns CDR1 SNHLY and CDR2 FYNNEI. This CDR3 has 14 residues. The CDR3 reads CASQTGGGTDTQYF. The CDR3 nucleotides read TGTGCCAGCCAGACGGGGGGGGGCACAGATACGCAGTATTTT.

Worth noting for this clone: The same CDR3 also results from other DNA sequences found in this sample. V gene TRBV5-6 combines with J gene TRBJ2-7, with D perhaps TRBD2 (6 bases). V lost 5 bases to trimming and J lost 6 bases, with 15 bases between them. This CDR3 comprises 13 residues. Looked up from germline, CDR1 is SGHDT and CDR2 is YYEEEE. The chain's CDR3 is CASSSSFGGEQYF. Written as DNA, the CDR3 is TGTGCCAGCAGTTCGTCCTTCGGGGGCGAGCAGTACTTC. Full variable domain (remainder filled in from reference TRBV5-6 and TRBJ2-7): DAGVTQSPTHLIKTRGQQVTLRCSPKSGHDTVSWYQQALGQGPQFIFQYYEEEERQRGNFPDRFSGHQFPNYSSELNVNALLLGDSALYLCASSSSFGGEQYFGPGTRLTVT.

A word on this clone: Other DNA sequences in this specimen translate into the identical CDR3. This rearrangement joins TRBV6-1 to TRBJ1-1; 11 bases map to TRBD1. Germline lookup yields CDR1 MNHNS and CDR2 SASEGT. Unmatched junction bases numbered 1, after V lost 6 bases and J lost 4 bases. The CDR3 is made up of 13 amino acids. DNA of the CDR3: TGTGCCAGCAGCGGGACAGGGGGCACTGAAGCTTTCTTT. Translation: CASSGTGGTEAFF.